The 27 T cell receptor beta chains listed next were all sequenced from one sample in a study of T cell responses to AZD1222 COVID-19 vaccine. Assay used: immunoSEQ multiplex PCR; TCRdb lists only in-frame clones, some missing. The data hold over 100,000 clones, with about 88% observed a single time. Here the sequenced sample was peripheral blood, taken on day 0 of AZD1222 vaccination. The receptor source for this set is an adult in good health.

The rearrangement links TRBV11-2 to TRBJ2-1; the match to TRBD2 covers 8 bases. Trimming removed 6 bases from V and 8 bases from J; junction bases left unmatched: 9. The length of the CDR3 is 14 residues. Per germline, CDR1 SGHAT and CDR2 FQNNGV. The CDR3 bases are TGTGCCAGCAGGGCCGGGGGGGAGTTGTATGAGCAGTTCTTC. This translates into CASRAGGELYEQFF.

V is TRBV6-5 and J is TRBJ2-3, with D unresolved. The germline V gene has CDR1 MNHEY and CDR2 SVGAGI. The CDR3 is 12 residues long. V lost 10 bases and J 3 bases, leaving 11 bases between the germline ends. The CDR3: CATGRETDTQYF. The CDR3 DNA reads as TGTGCCACGGGTCGCGAAACAGATACGCAGTATTTT.

The CDR3 protein is CASSLQPGTPEAFF. For the CDR3, the DNA is TGTGCCAGCAGCCTCCAGCCCGGGACGCCTGAAGCTTTCTTT. The chain has TRBV6-5 and TRBJ1-1; a weak D match, TRBD1 (5 bases). Germline CDR1 MNHEY, CDR2 SVGAGI. The CDR3 is 14 amino acids. V dropped 6 bases and J dropped 6 bases, with 17 bases sitting between them.

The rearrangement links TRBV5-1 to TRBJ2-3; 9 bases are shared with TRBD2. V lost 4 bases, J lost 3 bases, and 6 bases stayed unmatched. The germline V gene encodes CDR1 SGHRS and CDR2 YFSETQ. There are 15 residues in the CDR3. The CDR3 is CASSLGLAPTDTQYF. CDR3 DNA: TGCGCCAGCAGCCTCGGACTAGCGCCTACAGATACGCAGTATTTT. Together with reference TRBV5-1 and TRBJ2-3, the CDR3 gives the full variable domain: KAGVTQTPRYLIKTRGQQVTLSCSPISGHRSVSWYQQTPGQGLQFLFEYFSETQRNKGNFPGRFSGRQFSNSRSEMNVSTLELGDSALYLCASSLGLAPTDTQYFGPGTRLTVL.

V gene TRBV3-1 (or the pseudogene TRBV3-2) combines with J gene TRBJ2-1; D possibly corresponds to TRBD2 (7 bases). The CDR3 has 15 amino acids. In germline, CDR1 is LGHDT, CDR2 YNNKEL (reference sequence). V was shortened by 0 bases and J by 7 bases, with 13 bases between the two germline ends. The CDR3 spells CASSQEAGAMNEQFF. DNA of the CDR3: TGTGCCAGCAGCCAAGAGGCGGGGGCGATGAATGAGCAGTTCTTC.

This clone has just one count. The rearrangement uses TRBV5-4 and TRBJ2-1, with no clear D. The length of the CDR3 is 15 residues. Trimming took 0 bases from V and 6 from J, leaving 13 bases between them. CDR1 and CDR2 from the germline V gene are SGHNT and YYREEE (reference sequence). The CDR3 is CASSLGRGFPNEQFF. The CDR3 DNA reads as TGTGCCAGCAGCTTGGGGCGTGGCTTCCCCAATGAGCAGTTCTTC.

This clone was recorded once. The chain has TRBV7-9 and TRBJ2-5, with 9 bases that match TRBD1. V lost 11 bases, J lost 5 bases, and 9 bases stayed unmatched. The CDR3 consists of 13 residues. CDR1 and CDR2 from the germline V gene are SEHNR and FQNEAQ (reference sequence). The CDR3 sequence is CAWGQGSMETQYF. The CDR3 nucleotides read TGTGCCTGGGGACAGGGAAGCATGGAGACCCAGTACTTC.

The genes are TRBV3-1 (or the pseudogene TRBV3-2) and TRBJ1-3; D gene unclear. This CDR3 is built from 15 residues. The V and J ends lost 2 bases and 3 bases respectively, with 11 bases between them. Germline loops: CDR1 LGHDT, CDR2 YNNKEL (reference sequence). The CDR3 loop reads CASSQRGGGGNTIYF. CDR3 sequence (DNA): TGTGCCAGCAGCCAACGGGGTGGTGGTGGAAACACCATATATTTT.

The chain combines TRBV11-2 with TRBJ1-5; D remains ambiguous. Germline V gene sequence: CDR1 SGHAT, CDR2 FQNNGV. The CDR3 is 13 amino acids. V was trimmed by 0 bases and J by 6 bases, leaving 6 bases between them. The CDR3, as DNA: TGTGCCAGCAGCTTAGATCCGAGTCAGCCCCAGCATTTT. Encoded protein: CASSLDPSQPQHF. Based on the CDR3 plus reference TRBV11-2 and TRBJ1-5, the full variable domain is EAGVAQSPRYKIIEKRQSVAFWCNPISGHATLYWYQQILGQGPKLLIQFQNNGVVDDSQLPKDRFSAERLKGVDSTLKIQPAKLEDSAVYLCASSLDPSQPQHFGDGTRLSIL.

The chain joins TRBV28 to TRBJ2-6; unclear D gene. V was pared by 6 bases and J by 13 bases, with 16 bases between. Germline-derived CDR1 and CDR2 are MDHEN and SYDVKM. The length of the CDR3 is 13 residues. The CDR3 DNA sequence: TGTGCCAGCAGCCAAGGGCCTGCCAGGGTCCTGACTTTC. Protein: CASSQGPARVLTF.

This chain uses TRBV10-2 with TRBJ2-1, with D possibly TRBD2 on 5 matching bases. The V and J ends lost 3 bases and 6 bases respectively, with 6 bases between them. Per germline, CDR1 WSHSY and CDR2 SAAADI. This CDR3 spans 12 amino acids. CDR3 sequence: CASSDRGNEQFF. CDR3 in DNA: TGCGCCAGCAGTGACCGGGGCAATGAGCAGTTCTTC.

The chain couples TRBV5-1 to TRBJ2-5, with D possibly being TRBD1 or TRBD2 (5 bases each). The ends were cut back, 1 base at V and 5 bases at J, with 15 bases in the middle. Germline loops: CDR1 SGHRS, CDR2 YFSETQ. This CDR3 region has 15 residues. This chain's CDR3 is CASSLMGRMQETQYF. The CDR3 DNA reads TGCGCCAGCAGCTTGATGGGACGGATGCAGGAGACCCAGTACTTC. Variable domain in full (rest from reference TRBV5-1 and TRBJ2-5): KAGVTQTPRYLIKTRGQQVTLSCSPISGHRSVSWYQQTPGQGLQFLFEYFSETQRNKGNFPGRFSGRQFSNSRSEMNVSTLELGDSALYLCASSLMGRMQETQYFGPGTRLLVL.

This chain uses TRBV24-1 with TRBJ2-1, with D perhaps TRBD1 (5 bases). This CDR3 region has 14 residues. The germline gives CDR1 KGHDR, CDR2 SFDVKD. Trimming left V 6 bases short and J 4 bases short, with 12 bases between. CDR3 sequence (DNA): TGTGCCACCAGTCACGGTAGGGGTTACAATGAGCAGTTCTTC. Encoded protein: CATSHGRGYNEQFF.

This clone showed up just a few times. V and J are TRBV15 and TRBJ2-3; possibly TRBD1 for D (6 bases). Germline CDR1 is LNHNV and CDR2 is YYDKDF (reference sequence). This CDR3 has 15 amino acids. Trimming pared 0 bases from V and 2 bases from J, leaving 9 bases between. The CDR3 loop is CATSRDGQITDTQYF. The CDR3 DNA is TGTGCCACCAGCAGAGACGGACAGATCACAGATACGCAGTATTTT.

The CDR3 region is CSASSEKLFF. The CDR3 coding sequence is TGCAGTGCCTCAAGTGAAAAACTGTTTTTT. The genes are TRBV20-1 and TRBJ1-4, with unresolved D. V was pared by 6 bases and J by 7 bases, with 6 bases between. CDR1 and CDR2 from the germline V gene are DFQATT and SNEGSKA (reference sequence). The CDR3 length is 10 residues.

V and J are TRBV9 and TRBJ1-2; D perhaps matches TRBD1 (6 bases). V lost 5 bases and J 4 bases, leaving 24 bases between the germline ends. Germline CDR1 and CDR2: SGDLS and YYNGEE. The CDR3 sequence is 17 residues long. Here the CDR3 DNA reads TGTGCCAGCAGTCCCAGGGGCCGGGCGGAAACCTCCTATGGCTACACCTTC. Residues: CASSPRGRAETSYGYTF.

CDR3 in amino acids: CASSLPQGRNEKLFF. The CDR3, as DNA: TGTGCCAGCAGTTTACCCCAGGGCCGCAATGAAAAACTGTTTTTT. V usage is TRBV28 and J usage is TRBJ1-4; D is possibly TRBD1 (5 bases). V was clipped by 2 bases and J by 5 bases, with 12 bases between them. Germline loops: CDR1 MDHEN, CDR2 SYDVKM. The CDR3 length is 15 residues.

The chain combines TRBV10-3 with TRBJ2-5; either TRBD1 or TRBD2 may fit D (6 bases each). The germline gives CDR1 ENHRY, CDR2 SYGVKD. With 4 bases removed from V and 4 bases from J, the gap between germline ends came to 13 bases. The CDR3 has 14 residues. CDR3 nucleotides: TGTGCCATCAGTGGGAAAGGGGGAGGAGAGACCCAGTACTTC. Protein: CAISGKGGGETQYF.

The CDR3 region is CATSEHGTGVREQYF. In DNA, the CDR3 is TGTGCCACCAGTGAACACGGGACAGGGGTCCGCGAGCAGTACTTC. This rearrangement joins TRBV24-1 to TRBJ2-7; 10 nucleotides align to TRBD1. V lost 4 bases and J lost 6; bases outside the gene matches: 8. This CDR3 comprises 15 residues. Germline V gene lookup returns CDR1 KGHDR and CDR2 SFDVKD.

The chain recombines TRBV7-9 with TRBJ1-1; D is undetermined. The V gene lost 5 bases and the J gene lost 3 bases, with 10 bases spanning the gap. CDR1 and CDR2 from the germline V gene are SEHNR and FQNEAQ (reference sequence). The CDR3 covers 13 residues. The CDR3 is CASSLSGDTEAFF. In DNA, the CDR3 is TGTGCCAGCAGCCTTTCCGGAGACACTGAAGCTTTCTTT.

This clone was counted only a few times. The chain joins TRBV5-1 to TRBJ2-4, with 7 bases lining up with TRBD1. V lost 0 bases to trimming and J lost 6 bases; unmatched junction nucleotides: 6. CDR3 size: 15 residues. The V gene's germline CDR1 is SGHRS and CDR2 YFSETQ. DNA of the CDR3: TGCGCCAGCAGCTTGGGAGAGGGGGCGAGAAACATTCAGTACTTC. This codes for CASSLGEGARNIQYF.

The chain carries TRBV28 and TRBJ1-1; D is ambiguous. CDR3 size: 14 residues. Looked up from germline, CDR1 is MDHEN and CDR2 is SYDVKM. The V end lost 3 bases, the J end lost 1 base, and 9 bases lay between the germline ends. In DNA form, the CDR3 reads TGTGCCAGCAGTTTTGCAGGCCGGAACACTGAAGCTTTCTTT. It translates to CASSFAGRNTEAFF.

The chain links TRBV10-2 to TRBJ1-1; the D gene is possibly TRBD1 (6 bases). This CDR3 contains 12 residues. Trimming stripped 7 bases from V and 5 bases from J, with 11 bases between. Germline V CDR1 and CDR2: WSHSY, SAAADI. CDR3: CASTGVGTEAFF. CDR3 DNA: TGCGCCAGCACAGGGGTCGGGACTGAAGCTTTCTTT.

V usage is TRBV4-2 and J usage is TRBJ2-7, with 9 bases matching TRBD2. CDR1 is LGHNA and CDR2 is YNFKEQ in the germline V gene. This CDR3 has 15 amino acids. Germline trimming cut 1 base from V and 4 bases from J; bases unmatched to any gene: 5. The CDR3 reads CASSQGRLAGYEQYF. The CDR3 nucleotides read TGTGCCAGCAGCCAAGGGCGGCTAGCGGGATACGAGCAGTACTTC.

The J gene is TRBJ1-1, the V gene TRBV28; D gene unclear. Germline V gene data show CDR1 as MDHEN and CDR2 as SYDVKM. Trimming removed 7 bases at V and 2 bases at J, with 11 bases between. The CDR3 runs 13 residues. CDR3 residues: CASTARVNTEAFF. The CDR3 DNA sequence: TGTGCCAGCACTGCACGAGTTAACACTGAAGCTTTCTTT.

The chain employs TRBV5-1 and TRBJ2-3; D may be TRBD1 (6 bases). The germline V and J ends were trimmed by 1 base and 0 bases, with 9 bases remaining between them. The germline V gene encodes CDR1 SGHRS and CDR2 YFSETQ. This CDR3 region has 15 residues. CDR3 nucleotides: TGCGCCAGCAGCTTGACAGGGCCCAGCACAGATACGCAGTATTTT. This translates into CASSLTGPSTDTQYF. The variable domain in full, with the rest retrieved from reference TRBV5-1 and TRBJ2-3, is KAGVTQTPRYLIKTRGQQVTLSCSPISGHRSVSWYQQTPGQGLQFLFEYFSETQRNKGNFPGRFSGRQFSNSRSEMNVSTLELGDSALYLCASSLTGPSTDTQYFGPGTRLTVL.

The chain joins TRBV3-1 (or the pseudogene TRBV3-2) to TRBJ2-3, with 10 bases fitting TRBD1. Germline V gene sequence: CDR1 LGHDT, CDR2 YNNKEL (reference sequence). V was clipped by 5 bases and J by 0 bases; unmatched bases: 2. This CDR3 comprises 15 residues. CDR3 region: CASSGTGASTDTQYF. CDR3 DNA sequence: TGTGCCAGCAGCGGGACAGGGGCAAGCACAGATACGCAGTATTTT.